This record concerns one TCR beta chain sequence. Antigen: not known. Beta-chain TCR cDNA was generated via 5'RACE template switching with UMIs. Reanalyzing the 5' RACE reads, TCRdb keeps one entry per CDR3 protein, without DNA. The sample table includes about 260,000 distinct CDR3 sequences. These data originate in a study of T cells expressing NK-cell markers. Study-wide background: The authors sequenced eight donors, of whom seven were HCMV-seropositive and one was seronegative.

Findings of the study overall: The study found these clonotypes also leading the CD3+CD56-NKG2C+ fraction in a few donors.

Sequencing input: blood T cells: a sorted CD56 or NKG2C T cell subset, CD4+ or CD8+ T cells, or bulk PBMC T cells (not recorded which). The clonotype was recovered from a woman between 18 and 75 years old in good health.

The CDR3 spells CSASPRSETQYF. The chain uses TRBV20-1 and TRBJ2-5; lacking DNA, the TRBD2 call made by TCRdb goes unchecked. Germline V gene data show CDR1 as DFQATT and CDR2 as SNEGSKA (reference sequence). This CDR3 spans 12 amino acids.